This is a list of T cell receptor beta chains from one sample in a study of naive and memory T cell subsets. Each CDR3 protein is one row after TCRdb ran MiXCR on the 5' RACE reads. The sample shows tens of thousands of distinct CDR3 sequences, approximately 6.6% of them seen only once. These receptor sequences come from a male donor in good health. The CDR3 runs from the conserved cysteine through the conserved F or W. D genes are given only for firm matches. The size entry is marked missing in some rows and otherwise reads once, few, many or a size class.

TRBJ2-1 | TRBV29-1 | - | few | CSVGVNEQFF | TGCAGCGTTGGCGTGAATGAGCAGTTCTTC
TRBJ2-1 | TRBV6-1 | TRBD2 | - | CASRGPIPGLGWDEQFF | TGTGCCAGCAGAGGACCGATTCCGGGACTAGGATGGGATGAGCAGTTCTTC
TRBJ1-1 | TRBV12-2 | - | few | CASRLERTSLEAFF | TGTGCAAGTCGCTTAGAGCGGACAAGCCTTGAAGCTTTCTTT
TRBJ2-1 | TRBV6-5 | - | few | CASHITLGPYNEQFF | TGTGCCAGCCACATAACCTTAGGCCCGTACAATGAGCAGTTCTTC
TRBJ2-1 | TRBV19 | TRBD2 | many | CASSTPGTSDEQFF | TGTGCCAGTAGTACTCCCGGGACTAGTGATGAGCAGTTCTTC
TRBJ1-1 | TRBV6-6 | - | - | CASSHTRNTEAFF | TGTGCCAGCAGTCACACTAGGAACACTGAAGCTTTCTTT
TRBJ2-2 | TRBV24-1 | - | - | CATSDGRNTGELLF | TGTGCCACCAGTGATGGCAGAAACACCGGGGAGCTGCTTTTT
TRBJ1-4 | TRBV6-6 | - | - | CAASRRQASEKLFF | TGTGCCGCATCACGCCGACAGGCGAGTGAAAAACTGTTTTTT
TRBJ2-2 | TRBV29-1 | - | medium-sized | CSVPEGAGGTGELFF | TGCAGCGTCCCGGAGGGGGCAGGGGGGACCGGGGAGCTGTTTTTT
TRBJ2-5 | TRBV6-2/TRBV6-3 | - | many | CASSRSRSAQETQYF | TGTGCCAGCAGTAGATCCAGGTCGGCCCAAGAGACCCAGTACTTC
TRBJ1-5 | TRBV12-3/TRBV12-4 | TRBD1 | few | CASRTGQGQPQHF | TGTGCCAGCAGGACAGGGCAAGGTCAGCCCCAGCATTTT
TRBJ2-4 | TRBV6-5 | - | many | CASSPMTEAKNIQYF | TGTGCCAGCAGTCCAATGACTGAGGCCAAAAACATTCAGTACTTC
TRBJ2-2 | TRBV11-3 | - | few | CASSLEYSYGELFF | TGTGCCAGCAGCCTAGAGTACTCCTACGGGGAGCTGTTTTTT
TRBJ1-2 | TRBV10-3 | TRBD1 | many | CAISENGRGYGYTF | TGTGCCATCAGTGAGAACGGCAGGGGGTATGGCTACACCTTC
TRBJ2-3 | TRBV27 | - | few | CASSSQLWGQLDTQYF | TGTGCCAGCAGTTCCCAGTTATGGGGGCAGTTAGATACGCAGTATTTT
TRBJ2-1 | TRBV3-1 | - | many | CASSIPGHQNEQFF | TGTGCCAGCAGCATCCCGGGCCATCAGAATGAGCAGTTCTTC
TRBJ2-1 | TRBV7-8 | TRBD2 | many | CASSLTSGRSSYNEQFF | TGTGCCAGCAGCCTGACTAGCGGGCGAAGCTCCTACAATGAGCAGTTCTTC
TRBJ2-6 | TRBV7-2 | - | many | CASSSDSSSGANVLTF | TGTGCCAGCAGCTCAGACAGTAGCTCTGGGGCCAACGTCCTGACTTTC
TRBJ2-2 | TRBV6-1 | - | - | CAIRHPKGTGELFF | TGTGCCATTAGACACCCCAAGGGGACCGGGGAGCTGTTTTTT
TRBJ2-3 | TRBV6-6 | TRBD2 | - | CASSSLLADTQYF | TGTGCCAGCAGTTCGCTACTAGCGGATACGCAGTATTTT
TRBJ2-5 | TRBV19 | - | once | CASTPKPRVLGETQYF | TGTGCCAGCACACCGAAACCCAGGGTACTGGGAGAGACCCAGTACTTC
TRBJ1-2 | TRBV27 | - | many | CASSSQINYGYTF | TGTGCCAGCAGTTCACAGATTAACTATGGCTACACCTTC
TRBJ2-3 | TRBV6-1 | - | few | CASSERSTDTQYF | TGTGCCAGCAGTGAAAGGTCCACGGATACGCAGTATTTT
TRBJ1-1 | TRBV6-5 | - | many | CASTSSRAGRAFF | TGTGCCAGCACGTCATCGAGGGCAGGGAGAGCTTTCTTT
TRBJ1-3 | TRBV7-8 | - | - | CASSFSWGSGNTIYF | TGTGCCAGCAGCTTTTCGTGGGGCTCAGGAAACACCATATATTTT
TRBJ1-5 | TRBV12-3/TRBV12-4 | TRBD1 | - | CASSLGQGGGQPQHF | TGTGCCAGCAGTTTAGGACAGGGGGGAGGTCAGCCCCAGCATTTT
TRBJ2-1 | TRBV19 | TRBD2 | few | CASNKGASGYNEQFF | TGTGCCAGTAACAAAGGCGCTAGCGGCTACAATGAGCAGTTCTTC
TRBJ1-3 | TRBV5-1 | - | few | CASSSESTASGNTIYF | TGCGCCAGCAGCTCAGAATCGACAGCCTCTGGAAACACCATATATTTT
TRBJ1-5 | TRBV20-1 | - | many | CSVPSGISNQPQHF | TGCAGTGTTCCTTCCGGAATAAGCAATCAGCCCCAGCATTTT
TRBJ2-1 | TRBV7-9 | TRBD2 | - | CASSFSAGPNEQFF | TGTGCCAGCAGCTTTTCAGCGGGGCCGAATGAGCAGTTCTTC
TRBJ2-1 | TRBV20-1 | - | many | CSASSGPYNEQFF | TGCAGTGCTTCCAGTGGACCCTACAATGAGCAGTTCTTC
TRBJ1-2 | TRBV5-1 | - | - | CASRRPEEDYGYTF | TGCGCCAGCAGACGTCCGGAGGAGGACTATGGCTACACCTTC
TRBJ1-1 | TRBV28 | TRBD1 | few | CASSSTGTHTEAFF | TGTGCCAGCAGTTCGACAGGGACCCACACTGAAGCTTTCTTT
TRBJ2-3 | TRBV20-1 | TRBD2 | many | CSAREGSGGEGSTDTQYF | TGCAGTGCTAGAGAAGGTAGCGGGGGGGAAGGAAGCACAGATACGCAGTATTTT
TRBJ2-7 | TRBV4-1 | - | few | CASSQGPQIAYEQYF | TGCGCCAGCAGCCAAGGCCCCCAGATAGCCTACGAGCAGTACTTC
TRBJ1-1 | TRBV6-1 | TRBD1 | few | CASSVRDRAAEAFF | TGTGCCAGCAGTGTTCGGGACAGGGCTGCTGAAGCTTTCTTT
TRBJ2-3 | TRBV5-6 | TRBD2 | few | CASSTGTSDTDTQYF | TGTGCCAGCAGCACCGGGACTAGCGACACAGATACGCAGTATTTT